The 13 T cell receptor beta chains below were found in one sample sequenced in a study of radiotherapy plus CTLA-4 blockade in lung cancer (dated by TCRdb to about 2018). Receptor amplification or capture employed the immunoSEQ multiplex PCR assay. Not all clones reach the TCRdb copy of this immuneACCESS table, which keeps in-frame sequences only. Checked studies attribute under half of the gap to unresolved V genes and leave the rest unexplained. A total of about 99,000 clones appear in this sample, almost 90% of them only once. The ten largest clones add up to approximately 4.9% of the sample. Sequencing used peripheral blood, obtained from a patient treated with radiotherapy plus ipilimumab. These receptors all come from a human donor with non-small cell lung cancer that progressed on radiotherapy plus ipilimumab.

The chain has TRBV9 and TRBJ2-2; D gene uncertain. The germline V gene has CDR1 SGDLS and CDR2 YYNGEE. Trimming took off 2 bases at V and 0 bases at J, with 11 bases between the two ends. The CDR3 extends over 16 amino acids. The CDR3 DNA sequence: TGTGCCAGCAGCGTGGCCGGATTCGCGAACACCGGGGAGCTGTTTTTT. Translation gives CASSVAGFANTGELFF.

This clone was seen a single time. In DNA form, the CDR3 reads TGTGCCAGCACTCCCGGACTTCTTAGCACAGATACGCAGTATTTT. Amino acid sequence: CASTPGLLSTDTQYF. J is TRBJ2-3 and V is TRBV6-1; perhaps TRBD2 as D (5 bases). Between the trimmed V and J ends, which lost 7 bases and 0 bases, there was a span of 14 bases. This CDR3 region has 15 residues. Germline V gene data show CDR1 as MNHNS and CDR2 as SASEGT.

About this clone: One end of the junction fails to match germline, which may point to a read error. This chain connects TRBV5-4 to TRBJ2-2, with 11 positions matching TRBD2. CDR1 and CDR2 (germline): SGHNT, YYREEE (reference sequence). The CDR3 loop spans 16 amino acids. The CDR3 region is CASSTATSGNGGELLF. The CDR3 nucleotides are TGTGCCAGCAGCACAGCGACTAGCGGGAATGGCGGGGAGCTGCTTTTT.

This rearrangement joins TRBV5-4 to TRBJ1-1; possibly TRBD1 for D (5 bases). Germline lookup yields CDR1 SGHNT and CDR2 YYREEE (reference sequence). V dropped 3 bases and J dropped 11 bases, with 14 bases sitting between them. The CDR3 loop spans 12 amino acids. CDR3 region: CASSSRVGGAFF. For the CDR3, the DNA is TGTGCCAGCAGCTCCAGGGTCGGCGGCGCTTTCTTT.

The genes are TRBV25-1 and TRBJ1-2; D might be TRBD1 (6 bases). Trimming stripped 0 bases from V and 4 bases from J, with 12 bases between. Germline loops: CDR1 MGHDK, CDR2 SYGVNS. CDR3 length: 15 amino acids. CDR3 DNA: TGTGCCAGCAGTGAATACGTTCCGGACAGCTATGGCTACACCTTC. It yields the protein CASSEYVPDSYGYTF.

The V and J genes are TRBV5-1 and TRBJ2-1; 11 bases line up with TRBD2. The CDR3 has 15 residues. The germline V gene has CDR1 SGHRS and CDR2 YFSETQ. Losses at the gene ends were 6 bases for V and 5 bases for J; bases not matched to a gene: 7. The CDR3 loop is CASNPIAGGNNEQFF. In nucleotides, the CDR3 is TGCGCCAGCAACCCTATAGCGGGAGGGAACAATGAGCAGTTCTTC. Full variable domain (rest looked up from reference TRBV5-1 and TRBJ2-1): KAGVTQTPRYLIKTRGQQVTLSCSPISGHRSVSWYQQTPGQGLQFLFEYFSETQRNKGNFPGRFSGRQFSNSRSEMNVSTLELGDSALYLCASNPIAGGNNEQFFGPGTRLTVL.

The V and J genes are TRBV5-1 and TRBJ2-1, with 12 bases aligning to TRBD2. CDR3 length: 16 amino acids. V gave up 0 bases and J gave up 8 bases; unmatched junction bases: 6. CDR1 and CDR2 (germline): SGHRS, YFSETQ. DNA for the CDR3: TGCGCCAGCAGCTTGGCGACTAGCGGGAGTTCCTATGAGCAGTTCTTC. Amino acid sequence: CASSLATSGSSYEQFF.

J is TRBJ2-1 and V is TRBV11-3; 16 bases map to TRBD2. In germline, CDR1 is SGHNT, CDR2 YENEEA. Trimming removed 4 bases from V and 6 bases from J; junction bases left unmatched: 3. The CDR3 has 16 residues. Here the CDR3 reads CASSSGLAGGSNEQFF. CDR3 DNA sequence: TGTGCCAGCAGCTCGGGACTAGCGGGAGGGAGCAATGAGCAGTTCTTC.

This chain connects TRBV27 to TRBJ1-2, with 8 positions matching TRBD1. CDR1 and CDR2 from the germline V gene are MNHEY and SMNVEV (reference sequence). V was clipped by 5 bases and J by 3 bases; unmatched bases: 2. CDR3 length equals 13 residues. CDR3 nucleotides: TGTGCCAGCAGTAAGGACAGGGACTATGGCTACACCTTC. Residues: CASSKDRDYGYTF.

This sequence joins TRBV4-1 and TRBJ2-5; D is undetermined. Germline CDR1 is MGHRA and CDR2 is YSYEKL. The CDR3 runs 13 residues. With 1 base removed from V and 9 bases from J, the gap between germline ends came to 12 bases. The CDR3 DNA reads TGCGCCAGCAGCCAAGGGTCGCCCGGGCCCCAGTACTTC. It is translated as CASSQGSPGPQYF.

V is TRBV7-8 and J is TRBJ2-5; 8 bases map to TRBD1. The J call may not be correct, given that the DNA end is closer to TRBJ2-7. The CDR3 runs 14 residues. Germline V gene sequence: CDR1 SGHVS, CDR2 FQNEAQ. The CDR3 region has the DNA TGTGCCAGCAGCCATGGACAGGGAACCTACGAGCAGTACTTC. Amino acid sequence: CASSHGQGTYEQYF.

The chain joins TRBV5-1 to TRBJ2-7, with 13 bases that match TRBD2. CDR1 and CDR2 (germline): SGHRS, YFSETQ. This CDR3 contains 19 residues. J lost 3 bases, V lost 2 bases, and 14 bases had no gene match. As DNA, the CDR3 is TGCGCCAGCAGCTTATCTACTAGCGGGAGGGCAACGTCTATCTACGAGCAGTACTTC. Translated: CASSLSTSGRATSIYEQYF.

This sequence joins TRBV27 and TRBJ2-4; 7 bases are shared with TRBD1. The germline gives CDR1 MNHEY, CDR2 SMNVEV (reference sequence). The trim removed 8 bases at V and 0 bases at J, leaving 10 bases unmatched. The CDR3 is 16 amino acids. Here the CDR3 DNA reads TGTGCCAGCGCCCCCGGGACAGCGCTAGCCAAAAACATTCAGTACTTC. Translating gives CASAPGTALAKNIQYF.